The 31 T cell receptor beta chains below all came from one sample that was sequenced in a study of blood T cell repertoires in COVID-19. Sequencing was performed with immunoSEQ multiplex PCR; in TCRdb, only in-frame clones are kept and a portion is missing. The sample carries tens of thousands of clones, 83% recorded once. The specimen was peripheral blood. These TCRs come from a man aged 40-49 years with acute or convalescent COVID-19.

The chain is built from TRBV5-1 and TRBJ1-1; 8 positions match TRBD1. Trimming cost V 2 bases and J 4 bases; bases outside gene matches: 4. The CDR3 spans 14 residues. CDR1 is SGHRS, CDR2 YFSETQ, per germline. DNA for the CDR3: TGCGCCAGCAGCTTTCAGGGGGCGTCCACTGAAGCTTTCTTT. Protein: CASSFQGASTEAFF. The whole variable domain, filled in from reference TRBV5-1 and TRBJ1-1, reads KAGVTQTPRYLIKTRGQQVTLSCSPISGHRSVSWYQQTPGQGLQFLFEYFSETQRNKGNFPGRFSGRQFSNSRSEMNVSTLELGDSALYLCASSFQGASTEAFFGQGTRLTVV.

CDR3 sequence: CASSQSRQGIYGYTF. In DNA, the CDR3 is TGTGCCAGTAGCCAATCTCGACAGGGGATCTATGGCTACACCTTC. The rearrangement joins TRBV19 to TRBJ1-2, with TRBD1 matching 8 bases. The CDR3 consists of 15 residues. Germline V CDR1 and CDR2: LNHDA, SQIVND (reference sequence). V lost 6 bases, J lost 4 bases, and 10 bases stayed unmatched.

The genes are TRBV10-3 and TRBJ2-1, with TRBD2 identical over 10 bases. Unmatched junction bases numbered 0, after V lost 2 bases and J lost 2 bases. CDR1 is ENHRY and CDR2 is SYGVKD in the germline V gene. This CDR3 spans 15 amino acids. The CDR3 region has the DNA TGTGCCATCAGTGAGCTAGCGGGAGCCTACAATGAGCAGTTCTTC. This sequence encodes CAISELAGAYNEQFF.

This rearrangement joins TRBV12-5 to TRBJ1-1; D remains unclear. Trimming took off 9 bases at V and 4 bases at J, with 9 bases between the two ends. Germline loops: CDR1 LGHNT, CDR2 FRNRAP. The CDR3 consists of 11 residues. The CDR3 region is CASTRGTEAFF. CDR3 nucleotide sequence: TGTGCTAGCACACGGGGCACTGAAGCTTTCTTT.

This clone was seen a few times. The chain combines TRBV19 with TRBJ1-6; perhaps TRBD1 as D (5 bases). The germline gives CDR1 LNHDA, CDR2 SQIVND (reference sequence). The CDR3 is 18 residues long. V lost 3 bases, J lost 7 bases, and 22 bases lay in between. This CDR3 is CASSITQGLEQRNSPLHF. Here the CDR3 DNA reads TGTGCCAGTAGTATCACTCAGGGTCTCGAGCAGAGAAATTCACCCCTCCACTTT.

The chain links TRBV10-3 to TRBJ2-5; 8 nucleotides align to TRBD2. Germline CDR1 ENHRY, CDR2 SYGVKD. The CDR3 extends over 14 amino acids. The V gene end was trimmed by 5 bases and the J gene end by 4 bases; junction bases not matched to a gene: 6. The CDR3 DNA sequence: TGTGCCATCAGTCGCAGCGGGGGAGGAGAGACCCAGTACTTC. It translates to CAISRSGGGETQYF.

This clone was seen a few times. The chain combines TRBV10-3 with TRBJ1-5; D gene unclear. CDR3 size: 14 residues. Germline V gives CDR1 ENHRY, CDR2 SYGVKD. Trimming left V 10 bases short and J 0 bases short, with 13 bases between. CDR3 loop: CATKEEYSNQPQHF. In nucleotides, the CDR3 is TGTGCCACCAAAGAGGAATATAGCAATCAGCCCCAGCATTTT.

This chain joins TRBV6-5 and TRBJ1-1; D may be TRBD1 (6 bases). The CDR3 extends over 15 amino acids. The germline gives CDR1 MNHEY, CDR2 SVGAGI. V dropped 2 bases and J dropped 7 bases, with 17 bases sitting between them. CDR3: CASSYEAGVGVEAFF. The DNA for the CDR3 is TGTGCCAGCAGTTACGAGGCAGGGGTGGGGGTTGAAGCTTTCTTT.

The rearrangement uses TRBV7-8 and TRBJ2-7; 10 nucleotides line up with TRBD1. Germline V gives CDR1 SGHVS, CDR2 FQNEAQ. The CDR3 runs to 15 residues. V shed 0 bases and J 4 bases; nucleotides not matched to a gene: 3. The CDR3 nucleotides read TGTGCCAGCAGCTTAGCTAGACAGGGGGCGTACGAGCAGTACGTC. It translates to CASSLARQGAYEQYV.

The CDR3 spells CATSDPGQVDGYTF. The CDR3 coding sequence is TGTGCCACCAGTGACCCTGGACAGGTAGATGGCTACACCTTC. The chain has TRBV24-1 and TRBJ1-2, with 7 bases that match TRBD1. J lost 6 bases, V lost 4 bases, and 7 bases had no gene match. Germline CDR1 is KGHDR and CDR2 is SFDVKD. This CDR3 is 14 amino acids long.

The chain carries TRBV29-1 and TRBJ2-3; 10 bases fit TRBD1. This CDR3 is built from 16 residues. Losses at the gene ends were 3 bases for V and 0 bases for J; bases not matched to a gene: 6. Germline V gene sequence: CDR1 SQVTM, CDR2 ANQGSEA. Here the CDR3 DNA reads TGCAGCGTTGAGGCGGACAGGGGGACTAGCACAGATACGCAGTATTTT. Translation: CSVEADRGTSTDTQYF.

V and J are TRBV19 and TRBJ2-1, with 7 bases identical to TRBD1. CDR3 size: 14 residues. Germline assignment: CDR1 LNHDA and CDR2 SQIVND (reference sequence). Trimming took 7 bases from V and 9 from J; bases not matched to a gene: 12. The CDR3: CASTGRGNSAEQFF. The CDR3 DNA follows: TGTGCCAGTACGGGCAGGGGGAATTCGGCTGAGCAGTTCTTC.

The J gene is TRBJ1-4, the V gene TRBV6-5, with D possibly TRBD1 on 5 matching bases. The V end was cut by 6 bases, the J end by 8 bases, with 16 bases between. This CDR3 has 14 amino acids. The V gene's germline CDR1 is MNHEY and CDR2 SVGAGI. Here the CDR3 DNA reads TGTGCCAGCAGGGAGGGACCCTCGAGGGAAAAACTGTTTTTT. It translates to CASREGPSREKLFF.

For the CDR3, the DNA is TGTGCCAGCAGCTTATCGACTAGCGGTCCCCAGGGGGAGCTGTTTTTT. Amino acid sequence: CASSLSTSGPQGELFF. J is TRBJ2-2 and V is TRBV7-2, with 9 bases lining up with TRBD2. V was pared by 2 bases and J by 8 bases, with 9 bases of the junction left unmatched. CDR1 and CDR2 from the germline V gene are SGHTA and FQGNSA. The CDR3 has 16 amino acids.

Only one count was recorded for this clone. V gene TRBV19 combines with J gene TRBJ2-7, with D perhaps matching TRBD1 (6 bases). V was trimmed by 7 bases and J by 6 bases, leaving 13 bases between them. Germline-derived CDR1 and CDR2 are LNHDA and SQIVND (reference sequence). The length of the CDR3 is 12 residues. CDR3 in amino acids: CASTPWGLEQYF. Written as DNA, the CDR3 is TGTGCCAGTACCCCATGGGGGCTCGAGCAGTACTTC. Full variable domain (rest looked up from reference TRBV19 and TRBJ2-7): DGGITQSPKYLFRKEGQNVTLSCEQNLNHDAMYWYRQDPGQGLRLIYYSQIVNDFQKGDIAEGYSVSREKKESFPLTVTSAQKNPTAFYLCASTPWGLEQYFGPGTRLTVT.

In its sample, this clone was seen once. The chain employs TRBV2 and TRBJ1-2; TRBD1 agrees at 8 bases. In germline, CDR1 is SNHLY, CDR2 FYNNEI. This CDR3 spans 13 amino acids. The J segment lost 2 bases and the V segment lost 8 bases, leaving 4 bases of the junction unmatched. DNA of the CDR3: TGTGCCAGCCAACAGGGGGAAAACTATGGCTACACCTTC. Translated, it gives CASQQGENYGYTF. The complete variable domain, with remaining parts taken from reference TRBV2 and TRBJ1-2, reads EPEVTQTPSHQVTQMGQEVILRCVPISNHLYFYWYRQILGQKVEFLVSFYNNEISEKSEIFDDQFSVERPDGSNFTLKIRSTKLEDSAMYFCASQQGENYGYTFGSGTRLTVV.

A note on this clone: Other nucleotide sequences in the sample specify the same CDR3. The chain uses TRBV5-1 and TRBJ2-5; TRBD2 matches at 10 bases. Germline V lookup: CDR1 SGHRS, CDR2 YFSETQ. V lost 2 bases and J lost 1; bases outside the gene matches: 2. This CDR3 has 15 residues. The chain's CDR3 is CASSLSGGAQETQYF. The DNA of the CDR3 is TGCGCCAGCAGCTTAAGCGGGGGGGCCCAAGAGACCCAGTACTTC.

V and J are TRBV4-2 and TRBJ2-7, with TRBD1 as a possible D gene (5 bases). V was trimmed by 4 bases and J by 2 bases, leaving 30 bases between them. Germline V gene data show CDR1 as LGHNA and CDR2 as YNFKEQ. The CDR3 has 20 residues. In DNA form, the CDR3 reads TGTGCCAGCAGCCTTGGTGTCGGACATCGAAGGGAACACATAACCTACGAGCAGTACTTC. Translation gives CASSLGVGHRREHITYEQYF.

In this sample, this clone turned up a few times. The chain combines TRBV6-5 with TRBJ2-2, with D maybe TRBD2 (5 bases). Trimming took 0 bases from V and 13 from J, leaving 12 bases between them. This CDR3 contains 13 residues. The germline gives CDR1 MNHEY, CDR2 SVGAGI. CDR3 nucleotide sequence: TGTGCCAGCAGTTACTCGAGTACTAGTCGGCTGTTTTTT. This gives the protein CASSYSSTSRLFF.

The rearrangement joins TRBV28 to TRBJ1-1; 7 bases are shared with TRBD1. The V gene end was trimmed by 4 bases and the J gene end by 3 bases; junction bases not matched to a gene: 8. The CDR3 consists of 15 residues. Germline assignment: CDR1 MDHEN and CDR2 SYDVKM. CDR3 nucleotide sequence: TGTGCCAGCAGTTCCCCGACAGGGTGGGACACTGAAGCTTTCTTT. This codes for CASSSPTGWDTEAFF.

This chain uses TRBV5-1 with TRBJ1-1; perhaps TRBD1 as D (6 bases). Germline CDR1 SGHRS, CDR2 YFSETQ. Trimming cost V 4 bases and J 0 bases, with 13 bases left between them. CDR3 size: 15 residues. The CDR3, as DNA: TGCGCCAGCAGCGAAAATACAGGGATGAACACTGAAGCTTTCTTT. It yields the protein CASSENTGMNTEAFF.

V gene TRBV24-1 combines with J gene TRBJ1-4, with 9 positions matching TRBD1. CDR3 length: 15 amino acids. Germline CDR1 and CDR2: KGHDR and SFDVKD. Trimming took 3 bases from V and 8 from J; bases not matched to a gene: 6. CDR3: CATSDGGQGGEKLFF. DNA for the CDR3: TGTGCCACCAGTGATGGGGGACAGGGAGGGGAAAAACTGTTTTTT.

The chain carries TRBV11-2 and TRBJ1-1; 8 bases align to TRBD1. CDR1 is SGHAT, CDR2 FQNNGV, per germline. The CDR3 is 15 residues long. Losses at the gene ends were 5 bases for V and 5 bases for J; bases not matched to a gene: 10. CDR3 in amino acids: CASSLARGQGTEAFF. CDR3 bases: TGTGCCAGCAGCCTAGCCAGGGGGCAGGGGACTGAAGCTTTCTTT.

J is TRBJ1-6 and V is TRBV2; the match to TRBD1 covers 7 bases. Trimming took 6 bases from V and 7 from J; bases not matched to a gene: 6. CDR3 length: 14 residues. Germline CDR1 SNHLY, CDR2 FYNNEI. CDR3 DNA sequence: TGTGCCAGCAGGAGACAGGGTGTCAATTCACCCCTCCACTTT. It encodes CASRRQGVNSPLHF.

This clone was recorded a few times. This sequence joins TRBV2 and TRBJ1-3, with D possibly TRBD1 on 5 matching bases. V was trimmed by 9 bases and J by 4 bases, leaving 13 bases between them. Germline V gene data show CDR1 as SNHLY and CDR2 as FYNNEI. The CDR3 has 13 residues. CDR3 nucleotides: TGTGCCAGTAACCCAGGGTTCGGAAACACCATATATTTT. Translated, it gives CASNPGFGNTIYF.

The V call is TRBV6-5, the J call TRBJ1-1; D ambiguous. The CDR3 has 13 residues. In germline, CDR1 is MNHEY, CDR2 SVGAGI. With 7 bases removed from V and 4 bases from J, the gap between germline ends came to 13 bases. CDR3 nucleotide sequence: TGTGCCAGCAACCCCCCTGGGAGCACTGAAGCTTTCTTT. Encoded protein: CASNPPGSTEAFF.

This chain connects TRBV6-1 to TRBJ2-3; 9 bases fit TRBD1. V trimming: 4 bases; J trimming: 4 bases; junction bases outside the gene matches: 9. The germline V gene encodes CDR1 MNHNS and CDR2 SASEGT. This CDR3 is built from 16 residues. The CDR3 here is CASSASDRGNADTQYF. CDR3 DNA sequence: TGTGCCAGCAGTGCCTCCGACAGGGGGAATGCAGATACGCAGTATTTT.

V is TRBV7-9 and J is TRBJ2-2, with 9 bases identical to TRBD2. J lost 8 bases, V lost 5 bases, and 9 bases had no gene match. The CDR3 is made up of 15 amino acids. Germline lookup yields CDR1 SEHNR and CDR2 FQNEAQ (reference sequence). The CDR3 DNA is TGTGCCAGCAGCGCAAGTAGGACTAGCGAGGGGGAGCTGTTTTTT. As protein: CASSASRTSEGELFF. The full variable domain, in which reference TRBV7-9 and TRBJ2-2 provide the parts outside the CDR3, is DTGVSQNPRHKITKRGQNVTFRCDPISEHNRLYWYRQTLGQGPEFLTYFQNEAQLEKSRLLSDRFSAERPKGSFSTLEIQRTEQGDSAMYLCASSASRTSEGELFFGEGSRLTVL.

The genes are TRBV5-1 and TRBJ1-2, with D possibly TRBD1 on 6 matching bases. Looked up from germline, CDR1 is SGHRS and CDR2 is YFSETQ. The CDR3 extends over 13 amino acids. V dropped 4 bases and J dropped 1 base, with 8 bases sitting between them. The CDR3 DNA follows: TGCGCCAGCAGCCGACAGGATAACTATGGCTACACCTTC. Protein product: CASSRQDNYGYTF. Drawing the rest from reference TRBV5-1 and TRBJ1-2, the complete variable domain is KAGVTQTPRYLIKTRGQQVTLSCSPISGHRSVSWYQQTPGQGLQFLFEYFSETQRNKGNFPGRFSGRQFSNSRSEMNVSTLELGDSALYLCASSRQDNYGYTFGSGTRLTVV.

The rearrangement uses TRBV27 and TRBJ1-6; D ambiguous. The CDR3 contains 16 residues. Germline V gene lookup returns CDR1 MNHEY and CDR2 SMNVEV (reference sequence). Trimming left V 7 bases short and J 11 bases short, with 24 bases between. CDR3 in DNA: TGTGCCAGCACCGCTGACGGGAGTGGCTTGAGGGCACCCCTCCACTTT. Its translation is CASTADGSGLRAPLHF.

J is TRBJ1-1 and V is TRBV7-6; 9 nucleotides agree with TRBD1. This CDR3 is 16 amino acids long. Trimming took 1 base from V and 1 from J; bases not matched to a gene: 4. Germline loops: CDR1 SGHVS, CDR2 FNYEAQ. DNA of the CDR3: TGTGCCAGCAGCTTAGGAAGACAGGGGGGGAACACTGAAGCTTTCTTT. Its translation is CASSLGRQGGNTEAFF.